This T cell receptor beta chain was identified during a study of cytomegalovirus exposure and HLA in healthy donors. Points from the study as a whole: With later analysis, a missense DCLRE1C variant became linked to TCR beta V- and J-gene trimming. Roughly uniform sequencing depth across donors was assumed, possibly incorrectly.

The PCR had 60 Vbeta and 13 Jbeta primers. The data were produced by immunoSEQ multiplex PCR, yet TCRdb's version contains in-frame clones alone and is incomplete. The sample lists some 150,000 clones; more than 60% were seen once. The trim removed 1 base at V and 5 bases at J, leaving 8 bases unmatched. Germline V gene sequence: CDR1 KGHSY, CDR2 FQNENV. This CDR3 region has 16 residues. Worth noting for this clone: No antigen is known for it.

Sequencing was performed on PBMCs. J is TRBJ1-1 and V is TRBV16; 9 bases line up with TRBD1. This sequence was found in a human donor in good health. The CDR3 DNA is TGTGCCAGCAGCCAATACCTGCGACAGGGGGGGACTGAAGCTTTCTTT. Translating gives CASSQYLRQGGTEAFF.